The present entry profiles one T cell receptor beta chain with its context. This CDR3 has 13 amino acids. In germline, CDR1 is SQVTM, CDR2 ANQGSEA. V dropped 4 bases and J dropped 4; count of bases not matched to a gene: 5. This specimen comes from a study of blood T cell repertoires in COVID-19. Study summary: The United States, Italy and Spain supplied acute and convalescent COVID-19 samples. Sources were T cells, B-cell-depleted T cells, or PBMCs; the material itself was cDNA or gDNA.

Libraries were prepared by immunoSEQ multiplex PCR; TCRdb keeps only in-frame clonotypes and omits some of them. The data contain approximately 210,000 clones, 84% of them singletons. The chain employs TRBV29-1 and TRBJ2-5; 8 nucleotides line up with TRBD2. The origin of this receptor is a woman between 50 and 59 years old with active or convalescent COVID-19. The specimen sequenced was peripheral blood. CDR3 sequence: CSVAGLAGETQYF. The DNA for the CDR3 is TGCAGCGTTGCGGGTCTAGCGGGAGAGACCCAGTACTTC.